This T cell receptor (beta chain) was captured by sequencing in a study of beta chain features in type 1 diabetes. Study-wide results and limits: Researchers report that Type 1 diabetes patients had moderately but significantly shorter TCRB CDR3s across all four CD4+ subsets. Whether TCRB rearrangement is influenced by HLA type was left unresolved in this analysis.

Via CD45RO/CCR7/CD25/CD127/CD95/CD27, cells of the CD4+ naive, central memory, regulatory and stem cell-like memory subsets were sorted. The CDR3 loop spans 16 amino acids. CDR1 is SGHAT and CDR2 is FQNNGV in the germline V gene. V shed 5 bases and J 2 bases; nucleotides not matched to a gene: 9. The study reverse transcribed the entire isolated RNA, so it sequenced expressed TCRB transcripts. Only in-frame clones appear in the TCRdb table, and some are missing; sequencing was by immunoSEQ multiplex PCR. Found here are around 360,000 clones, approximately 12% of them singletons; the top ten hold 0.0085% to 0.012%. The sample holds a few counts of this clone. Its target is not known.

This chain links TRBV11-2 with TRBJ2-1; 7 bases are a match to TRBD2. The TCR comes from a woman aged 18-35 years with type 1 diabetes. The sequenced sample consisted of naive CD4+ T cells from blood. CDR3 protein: CASSPPVAGPYNEQFF. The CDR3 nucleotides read TGTGCCAGCAGCCCTCCCGTAGCGGGCCCCTACAATGAGCAGTTCTTC.